The next 24 T cell receptor beta chains were all read from a single sample in a study of blood T cell repertoires in COVID-19. The repertoire was sequenced with immunoSEQ multiplex PCR; TCRdb's copy has only in-frame clones and lacks some. There are 150,000 or so clones in the sample; approximately 80% occur only once, and roughly 4.9% lies in the top ten. Source material: PBMCs or T cells enriched from blood (not recorded which). These receptors were obtained from a man in his 70s who had been exposed to COVID-19.

In DNA form, the CDR3 reads TGCGCCAGCAGCCAAGCACAGACCGGTGAGACCCAGTACTTC. It encodes CASSQAQTGETQYF. V is TRBV4-3 and J is TRBJ2-5; D is undetermined. Germline values: CDR1 LGHNA, CDR2 YSLEER. The length of the CDR3 is 14 residues. V was clipped by 1 base and J by 5 bases, with 11 bases between them.

V usage is TRBV18 and J usage is TRBJ1-3; D perhaps matches TRBD1 (5 bases). The CDR3 totals 15 residues. Trimming pared 1 base from V and 2 bases from J, leaving 9 bases between. Germline CDR1 and CDR2: KGHSH and LQKENI. CDR3: CASSPRQGTGNTIYF. The CDR3 DNA reads as TGTGCCAGCTCACCACGGCAGGGAACTGGAAACACCATATATTTT.

The chain recombines TRBV15 with TRBJ2-2, with 9 bases aligning to TRBD2. From germline, CDR1 is LNHNV and CDR2 YYDKDF (reference sequence). J gave up 1 base and V 1 base, and 1 base lay outside the gene matches. This CDR3 comprises 16 residues. The CDR3 sequence: CATSRAAGGNTGELFF. CDR3 in DNA: TGTGCCACCAGCAGAGCAGCGGGAGGGAACACCGGGGAGCTGTTTTTT.

This clone was counted once. The chain has TRBV7-2 and TRBJ2-7; D possibly corresponds to TRBD1 (6 bases). Germline lookup yields CDR1 SGHTA and CDR2 FQGNSA. This CDR3 region has 15 residues. Trimming removed 5 bases at V and 6 bases at J, with 20 bases between. This chain's CDR3 is CASSLRQGTRPEQYF. Written as DNA, the CDR3 is TGTGCCAGCAGCCTCCGTCAGGGGACGCGGCCCGAGCAGTACTTC.

CDR3 loop: CASSGTILYNEQFF. The CDR3 DNA reads as TGTGCCAGCAGTGGGACTATTCTCTACAATGAGCAGTTCTTC. The rearrangement joins TRBV7-9 to TRBJ2-1; 7 nucleotides line up with TRBD2. Germline V gene lookup returns CDR1 SEHNR and CDR2 FQNEAQ (reference sequence). The CDR3 is 14 amino acids. The V gene end was trimmed by 6 bases and the J gene end by 3 bases; junction bases not matched to a gene: 5.

The chain combines TRBV7-9 with TRBJ1-5; 8 bases fit TRBD1. Germline values: CDR1 SEHNR, CDR2 FQNEAQ (reference sequence). V gave up 1 base and J gave up 6 bases; unmatched junction bases: 8. The CDR3 has 16 residues. The CDR3 sequence is CASSLDVLTGGQPQHF. As DNA, the CDR3 is TGTGCCAGCAGCTTAGATGTCTTAACAGGGGGTCAGCCCCAGCATTTT. The whole variable domain, filled in from reference TRBV7-9 and TRBJ1-5, reads DTGVSQNPRHKITKRGQNVTFRCDPISEHNRLYWYRQTLGQGPEFLTYFQNEAQLEKSRLLSDRFSAERPKGSFSTLEIQRTEQGDSAMYLCASSLDVLTGGQPQHFGDGTRLSIL.

The chain is built from TRBV3-1 (or the pseudogene TRBV3-2) and TRBJ1-2; D perhaps matches TRBD1 (6 bases). In germline, CDR1 is LGHDT, CDR2 YNNKEL (reference sequence). This CDR3 comprises 14 residues. Between the trimmed V and J ends, which lost 5 bases and 6 bases, there was a span of 16 bases. The CDR3 reads CASSVRDPGDGYTF. The CDR3 bases are TGTGCCAGCAGCGTTCGGGACCCAGGGGATGGCTACACCTTC.

The rearrangement uses TRBV10-3 and TRBJ2-5, with 8 nucleotides matching TRBD1. V shed 7 bases, J shed 1 base, and the junction held 2 bases outside the gene matches. CDR1 and CDR2 from the germline V gene are ENHRY and SYGVKD. This CDR3 contains 13 residues. CDR3 in DNA: TGTGCCATCATGGGGACAGGCCAAGAGACCCAGTACTTC. It specifies CAIMGTGQETQYF.

V and J are TRBV30 and TRBJ2-2, with 7 bases lining up with TRBD2. V lost 3 bases and J lost 5; bases outside the gene matches: 3. The CDR3 is 13 residues long. From germline, CDR1 is GTSNPN and CDR2 SVGIG (reference sequence). In DNA form, the CDR3 reads TGTGCCTGGAGGGGTAGCGGGACCGGGGAGCTGTTTTTT. This sequence encodes CAWRGSGTGELFF.

The chain joins TRBV11-2 to TRBJ1-1; TRBD1 is a possible D gene (6 bases). Germline CDR1 is SGHAT and CDR2 is FQNNGV. The CDR3 sequence is 16 residues long. Between the trimmed V and J ends, which lost 4 bases and 5 bases, there was a span of 20 bases. The CDR3 bases are TGTGCCAGCAGCTCTAAACCAGGGACCCAGGGGACTGAAGCTTTCTTT. Its protein is CASSSKPGTQGTEAFF.

This clone was seen once. The gene calls are TRBV6-5 and TRBJ2-5; D possibly corresponds to TRBD1 (6 bases). Germline V gene data show CDR1 as MNHEY and CDR2 as SVGAGI. The CDR3 is 13 residues long. Trimming took 5 bases from V and 6 from J, leaving 13 bases between them. The CDR3 spells CASSPSQGQTQYF. For the CDR3, the DNA is TGTGCCAGCAGTCCTTCACAGGGACAGACCCAGTACTTC.

V and J are TRBV11-2 and TRBJ2-3, with TRBD2 identical over 7 bases. The CDR3 consists of 15 residues. The junction had 7 bases not matched to a gene; V was cut back by 2 bases and J by 5 bases. Germline lookup yields CDR1 SGHAT and CDR2 FQNNGV. CDR3 nucleotides: TGTGCCAGCAGCTTAAGAGGGAGGGCCGAAGATACGCAGTATTTT. Protein product: CASSLRGRAEDTQYF.

The J gene is TRBJ2-1, the V gene TRBV6-2 or TRBV6-3; D perhaps matches TRBD2 (5 bases). V lost 5 bases to trimming and J lost 4 bases, with 18 bases between them. The CDR3 is made up of 16 amino acids. The germline gives CDR1 MNHEY, CDR2 SVGEGT. Here the CDR3 reads CASSLSGGRLYNEQFF. The CDR3 DNA reads TGTGCCAGCAGTCTCAGCGGAGGCAGACTATACAATGAGCAGTTCTTC.

The gene calls are TRBV5-4 and TRBJ2-3; D is possibly TRBD1 (5 bases). Germline loops: CDR1 SGHNT, CDR2 YYREEE (reference sequence). The CDR3 spans 14 residues. The V and J ends lost 1 base and 2 bases respectively, with 8 bases between them. CDR3 coding DNA: TGTGCCAGCAGCTTGAAGGGGTACACAGATACGCAGTATTTT. This gives the protein CASSLKGYTDTQYF.

V is TRBV7-6 and J is TRBJ2-1; 12 nucleotides align to TRBD1. In germline, CDR1 is SGHVS, CDR2 FNYEAQ. V lost 3 bases to trimming and J lost 5 bases; unmatched junction nucleotides: 11. This CDR3 has 18 amino acids. In nucleotides, the CDR3 is TGTGCCAGCAGCTTGGGACAGGGGGCCCCAAGAAAGCACAATGAGCAGTTCTTC. Translated: CASSLGQGAPRKHNEQFF.

V gene TRBV6-5 combines with J gene TRBJ2-7, with D possibly being TRBD1 (6 bases). With 5 bases removed from V and 4 bases from J, the gap between germline ends came to 18 bases. The CDR3 has 15 amino acids. CDR1 and CDR2 from the germline V gene are MNHEY and SVGAGI. CDR3 loop: CASSPVRGPSYEQYF. In nucleotides, the CDR3 is TGTGCCAGCAGTCCCGTCAGGGGCCCCAGTTACGAGCAGTACTTC.

The V call is TRBV19, the J call TRBJ1-4, with no clear D. The CDR3 contains 12 residues. V gave up 3 bases and J gave up 8 bases, with 7 bases separating them. The V gene's germline CDR1 is LNHDA and CDR2 SQIVND (reference sequence). The CDR3 DNA reads as TGTGCCAGTAGTATGGGAGGGGAAAAACTGTTTTTT. Translated, it gives CASSMGGEKLFF.

This chain connects TRBV21-1 to TRBJ2-5; TRBD1 is the table's D call, not checked against the DNA. TRBV21-1 is a pseudogene. The CDR3 runs 14 residues. CDR3 nucleotide sequence: TGTGCCAGCAGCAATGGACAGGGCATTGAGACCCAGTACTTC. It is translated as CASSNGQGIETQYF.

V usage is TRBV7-2 and J usage is TRBJ1-5; the match to TRBD1 covers 7 bases. V lost 4 bases to trimming and J lost 7 bases; unmatched junction nucleotides: 7. The CDR3 totals 14 residues. From germline, CDR1 is SGHTA and CDR2 FQGNSA. The DNA for the CDR3 is TGTGCCAGCAGCTCCCCCGACAGGGTCCAGCCCCAGCATTTT. Amino acid sequence: CASSSPDRVQPQHF.

The rearrangement uses TRBV15 and TRBJ1-5; no clear D gene. The ends were cut back, 5 bases at V and 1 base at J, with 6 bases in the middle. The CDR3 contains 13 residues. Germline CDR1 and CDR2: LNHNV and YYDKDF (reference sequence). The CDR3 region has the DNA TGTGCCACCAGCCGCGGCAGCAATCAGCCCCAGCATTTT. Residues: CATSRGSNQPQHF.

The count of this clone is one. The chain links TRBV5-1 to TRBJ2-1; D not certain. Germline V CDR1 and CDR2: SGHRS, YFSETQ. CDR3 length: 13 amino acids. Trimming cost V 0 bases and J 4 bases, with 5 bases left between them. CDR3: CASSLDSYNEQFF. The CDR3 coding sequence is TGCGCCAGCAGCTTGGACAGTTACAATGAGCAGTTCTTC.

In nucleotides, the CDR3 is TGCGCCAGCAGCCAAGATTGGAGGGGGCACAGCAATCAGCCCCAGCATTTT. Translated, it gives CASSQDWRGHSNQPQHF. This chain joins TRBV4-3 and TRBJ1-5; 7 bases map to TRBD1. CDR3 length: 17 amino acids. Looked up from germline, CDR1 is LGHNA and CDR2 is YSLEER. Germline trimming cut 0 bases from V and 1 base from J; bases unmatched to any gene: 6.

This chain joins TRBV27 and TRBJ2-3; D is uncertain. The CDR3 spans 13 residues. V shed 6 bases and J shed 0 bases, with 7 bases lying between them. Germline CDR1 and CDR2: MNHEY and SMNVEV (reference sequence). The CDR3 protein is CASRPRSTDTQYF. The CDR3 DNA is TGTGCCAGCAGACCCAGGAGCACAGATACGCAGTATTTT.

V usage is TRBV6-9 and J usage is TRBJ1-1; D remains ambiguous. The V end lost 4 bases, the J end lost 10 bases, and 7 bases lay between the germline ends. Germline-derived CDR1 and CDR2 are MNHGY and SVAAGI. The CDR3 runs 10 residues. Here the CDR3 reads CASSSEGAFF. The CDR3 DNA reads TGTGCCAGCAGTTCGGAGGGAGCTTTCTTT.